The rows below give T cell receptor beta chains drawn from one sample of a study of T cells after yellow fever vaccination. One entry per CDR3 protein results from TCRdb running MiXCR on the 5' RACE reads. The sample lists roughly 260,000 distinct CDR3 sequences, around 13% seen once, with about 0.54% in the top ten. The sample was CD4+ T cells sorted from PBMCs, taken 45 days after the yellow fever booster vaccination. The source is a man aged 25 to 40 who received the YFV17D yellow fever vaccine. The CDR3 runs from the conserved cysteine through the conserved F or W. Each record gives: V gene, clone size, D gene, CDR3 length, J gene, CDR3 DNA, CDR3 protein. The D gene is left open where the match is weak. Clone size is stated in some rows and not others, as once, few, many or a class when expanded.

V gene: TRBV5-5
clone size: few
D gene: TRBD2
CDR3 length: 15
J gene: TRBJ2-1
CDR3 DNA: TGTGCCAGCAGCTTGCTAGCGGGAGGAATAAATGAGCAGTTCTTC
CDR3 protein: CASSLLAGGINEQFF

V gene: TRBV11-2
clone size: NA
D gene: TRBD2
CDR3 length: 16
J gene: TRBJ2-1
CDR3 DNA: TGTGCCAGCAGCTTAGTCCCCGGCGGGAGAATCGGGGAGCAGTTCTTC
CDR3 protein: CASSLVPGGRIGEQFF

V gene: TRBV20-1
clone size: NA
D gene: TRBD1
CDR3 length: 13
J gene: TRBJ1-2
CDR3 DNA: TGCAGTGCTAGAGATTGGACAGGGCGAGGCTACACCTTC
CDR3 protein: CSARDWTGRGYTF

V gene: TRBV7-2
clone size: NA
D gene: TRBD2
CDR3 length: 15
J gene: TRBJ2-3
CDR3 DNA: TGTGCCAGCAGCAGAGGACTAGCGGGAGTAAATACGCAGTATTTT
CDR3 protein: CASSRGLAGVNTQYF

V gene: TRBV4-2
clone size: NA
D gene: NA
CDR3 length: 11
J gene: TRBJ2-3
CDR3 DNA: TGTGCCAGCAGCCCGGGTTATACGCAGTATTTT
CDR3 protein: CASSPGYTQYF

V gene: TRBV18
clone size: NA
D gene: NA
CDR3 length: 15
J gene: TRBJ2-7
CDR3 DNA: TGTGCCAGCTCAATCAGAACCAAAGCGGGCTACGAGCAGTACTTC
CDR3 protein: CASSIRTKAGYEQYF

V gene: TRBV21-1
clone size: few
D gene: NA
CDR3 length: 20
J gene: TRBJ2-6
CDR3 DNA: TGTGCCAGCAGCATCGCCCCCGGGACAGTGAGGAACTCTGGGGCCAACGTCCTGACTTTC
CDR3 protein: CASSIAPGTVRNSGANVLTF

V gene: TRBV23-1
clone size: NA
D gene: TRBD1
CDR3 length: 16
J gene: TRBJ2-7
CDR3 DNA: TGCGCCAGCAGTCAAAACCGACAGGGGCCGAACTACGAGCAGTACTTC
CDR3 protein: CASSQNRQGPNYEQYF

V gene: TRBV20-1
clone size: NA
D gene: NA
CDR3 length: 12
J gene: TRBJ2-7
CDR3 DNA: TGCAGTGCAGAACAGGGACTGTACGAGCAGTACTTC
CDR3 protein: CSAEQGLYEQYF

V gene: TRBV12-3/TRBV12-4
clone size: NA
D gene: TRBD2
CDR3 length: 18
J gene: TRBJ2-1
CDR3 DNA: TGTGCCAGCAGTTTAGCACCAATTGGACTAGCGGGAGTGAATGAGCAGTTCTTC
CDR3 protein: CASSLAPIGLAGVNEQFF

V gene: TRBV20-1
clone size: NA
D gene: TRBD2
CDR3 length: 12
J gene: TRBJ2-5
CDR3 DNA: TGCAGTTCGCGACGGGAGGCGGAGACCCAGTACTTC
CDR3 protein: CSSRREAETQYF

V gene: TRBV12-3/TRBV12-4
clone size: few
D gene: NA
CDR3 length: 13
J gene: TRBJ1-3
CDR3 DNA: TGTGCCAGCAGACAGGTAGACGGAAACACCATATATTTT
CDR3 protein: CASRQVDGNTIYF

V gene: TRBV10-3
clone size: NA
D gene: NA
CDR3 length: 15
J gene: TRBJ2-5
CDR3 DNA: TGTGCCATCAGTGAGTCGGTTAAGGATCAAGAGACCCAGTACTTC
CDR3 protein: CAISESVKDQETQYF

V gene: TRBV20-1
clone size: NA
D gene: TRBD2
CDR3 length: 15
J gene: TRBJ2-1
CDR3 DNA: TGCAGTGCTAGAGATCTTAGCGGGTTCCGCAATGAGCAGTTCTTC
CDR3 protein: CSARDLSGFRNEQFF

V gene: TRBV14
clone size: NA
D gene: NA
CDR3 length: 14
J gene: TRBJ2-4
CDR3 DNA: TGTGCCAGCCCGTACCCGAAGCTCCAAAACATTCAGTACTTC
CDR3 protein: CASPYPKLQNIQYF

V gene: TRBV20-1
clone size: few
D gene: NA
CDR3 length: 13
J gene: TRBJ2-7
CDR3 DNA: TGCAGTGCTAGGGGGCCCCGCCGTTGGGAGCAGTACTTC
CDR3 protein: CSARGPRRWEQYF

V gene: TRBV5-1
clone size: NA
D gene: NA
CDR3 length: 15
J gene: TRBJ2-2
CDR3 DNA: TGCGCCAGCAGCTTGGATCGTCCGAACACCGGGGAGCTGTTTTTT
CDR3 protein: CASSLDRPNTGELFF

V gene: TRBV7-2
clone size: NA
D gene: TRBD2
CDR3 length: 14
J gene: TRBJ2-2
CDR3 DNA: TGTGCCAGCCGGACTAGCGGGAACACCGGGGAGCTGTTTTTT
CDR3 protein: CASRTSGNTGELFF

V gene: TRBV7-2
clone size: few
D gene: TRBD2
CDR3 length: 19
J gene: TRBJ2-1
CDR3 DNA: TGTGCCAGCAGCTTAGCCATCTCCGGGACTAGCGGGAAATTTAATGAGCAGTTCTTC
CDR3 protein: CASSLAISGTSGKFNEQFF

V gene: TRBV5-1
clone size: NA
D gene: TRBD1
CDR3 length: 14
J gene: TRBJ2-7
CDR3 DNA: TGCGCCAGCAGCCAGGGGGACAGCCTGTACTTACCCCGCTTC
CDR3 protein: CASSQGDSLYLPRF

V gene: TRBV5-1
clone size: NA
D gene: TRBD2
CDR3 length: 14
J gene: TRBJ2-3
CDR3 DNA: TGCGCCAGCAGCAGCGGGACTAGCGGGACTACGCAGTATTTT
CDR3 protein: CASSSGTSGTTQYF

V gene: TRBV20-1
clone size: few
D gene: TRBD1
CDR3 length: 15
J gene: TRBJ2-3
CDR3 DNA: TGCAGTGCTAGTAGGCAGGGGGCGCCCACAGATACGCAGTATTTT
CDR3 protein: CSASRQGAPTDTQYF

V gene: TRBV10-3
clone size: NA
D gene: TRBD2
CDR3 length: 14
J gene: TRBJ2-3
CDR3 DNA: TGTGCCATCCGGGGGGAGCTCTTCCCAGATACGCAGTATTTT
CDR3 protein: CAIRGELFPDTQYF

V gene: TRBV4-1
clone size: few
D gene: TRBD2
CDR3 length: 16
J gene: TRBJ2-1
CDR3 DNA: TGCGCCAGCAGCCAAGAGACTAGCGGGAGGGGCAATGAGCAGTTCTTC
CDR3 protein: CASSQETSGRGNEQFF

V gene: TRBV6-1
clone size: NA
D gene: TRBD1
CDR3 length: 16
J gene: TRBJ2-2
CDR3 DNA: TGTGCCAGCACCTTGAGGGGACAGGCGAACACCGGGGAGCTGTTTTTT
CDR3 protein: CASTLRGQANTGELFF

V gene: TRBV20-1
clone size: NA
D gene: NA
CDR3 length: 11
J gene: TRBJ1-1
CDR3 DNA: TGCAGTGCCCCCCGGGGCACTGAAGCTTTCTTT
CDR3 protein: CSAPRGTEAFF

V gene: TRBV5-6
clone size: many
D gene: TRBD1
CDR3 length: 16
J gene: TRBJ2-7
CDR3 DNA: TGTGCCAGCAGCGACAGGGGGCGAAGAAGCTCCTACGAGCAGTACTTC
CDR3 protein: CASSDRGRRSSYEQYF

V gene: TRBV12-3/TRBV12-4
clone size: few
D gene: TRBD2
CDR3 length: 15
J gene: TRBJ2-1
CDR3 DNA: TGTGCCAGCAGGCAGACTAGCGGGACGGGGAATGAGCAGTTCTTC
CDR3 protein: CASRQTSGTGNEQFF

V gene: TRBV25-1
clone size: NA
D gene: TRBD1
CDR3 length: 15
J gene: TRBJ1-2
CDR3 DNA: TGTGCCAGCAGTGAATACTCCGGGACAGCGTATGGCTACACCTTC
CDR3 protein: CASSEYSGTAYGYTF

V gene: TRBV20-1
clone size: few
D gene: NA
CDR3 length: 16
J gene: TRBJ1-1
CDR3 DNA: TGCAGTGCTAGAGCTCTGAAAACAGGGTTTGACACTGAAGCTTTCTTT
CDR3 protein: CSARALKTGFDTEAFF

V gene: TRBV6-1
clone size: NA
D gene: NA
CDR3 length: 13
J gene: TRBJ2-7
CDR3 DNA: TGTGCCAGCAGTGGCCGGGACTCCGTCGAGCAGTACTTC
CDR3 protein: CASSGRDSVEQYF

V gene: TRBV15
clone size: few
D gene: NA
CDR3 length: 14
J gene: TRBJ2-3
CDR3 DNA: TGTGCCACCAGCAGAGATCCCAAAACAGATACGCAGTATTTT
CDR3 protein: CATSRDPKTDTQYF

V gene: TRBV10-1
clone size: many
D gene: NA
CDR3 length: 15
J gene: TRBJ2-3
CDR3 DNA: TGCGCCAGCGGGCTTGGGGACATCAACACAGATACGCAGTATTTT
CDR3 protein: CASGLGDINTDTQYF

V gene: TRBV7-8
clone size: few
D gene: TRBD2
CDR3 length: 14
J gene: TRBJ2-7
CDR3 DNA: TGTGCCAGCAGCTTAGAGCTAGCGGAGCGCGAGCAGTACTTC
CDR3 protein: CASSLELAEREQYF

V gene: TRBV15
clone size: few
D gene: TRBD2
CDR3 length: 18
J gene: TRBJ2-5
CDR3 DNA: TGTGCCACCAGCAGGCGGGCTAGCGGGAGTGGGGGACAAGAGACCCAGTACTTC
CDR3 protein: CATSRRASGSGGQETQYF

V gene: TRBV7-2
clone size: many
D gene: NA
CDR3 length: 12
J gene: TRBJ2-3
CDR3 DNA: TGTGCCAGCAGTGCCTCCTCAGATACGCAGTATTTT
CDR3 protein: CASSASSDTQYF

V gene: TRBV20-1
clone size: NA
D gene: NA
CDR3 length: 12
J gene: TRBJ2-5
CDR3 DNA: TGCAAACTGGGTTGGCACCAAGAGACCCAGTACTTC
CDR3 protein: CKLGWHQETQYF

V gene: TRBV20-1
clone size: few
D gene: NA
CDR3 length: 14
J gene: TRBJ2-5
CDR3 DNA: TGCAGTGCTAGGAAGTGGGACGGACAAGAGACCCAGTACTTC
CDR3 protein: CSARKWDGQETQYF

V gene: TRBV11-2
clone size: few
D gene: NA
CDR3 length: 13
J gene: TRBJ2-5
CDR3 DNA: TGTGCCAGCAGCTTAGATCCCGGAGGGACCCAGTACTTC
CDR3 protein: CASSLDPGGTQYF

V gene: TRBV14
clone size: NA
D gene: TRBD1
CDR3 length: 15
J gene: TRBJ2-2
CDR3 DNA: TGTGCCAGCAGCTCTCTACAGGGGAATTACGGGGAGCTGTTTTTT
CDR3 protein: CASSSLQGNYGELFF

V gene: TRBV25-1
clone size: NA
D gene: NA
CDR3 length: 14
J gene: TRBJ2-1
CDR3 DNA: TGTGCCAGCAGTGAACAGGGCTCCTACAATGAGCAGTTCTTC
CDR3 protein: CASSEQGSYNEQFF